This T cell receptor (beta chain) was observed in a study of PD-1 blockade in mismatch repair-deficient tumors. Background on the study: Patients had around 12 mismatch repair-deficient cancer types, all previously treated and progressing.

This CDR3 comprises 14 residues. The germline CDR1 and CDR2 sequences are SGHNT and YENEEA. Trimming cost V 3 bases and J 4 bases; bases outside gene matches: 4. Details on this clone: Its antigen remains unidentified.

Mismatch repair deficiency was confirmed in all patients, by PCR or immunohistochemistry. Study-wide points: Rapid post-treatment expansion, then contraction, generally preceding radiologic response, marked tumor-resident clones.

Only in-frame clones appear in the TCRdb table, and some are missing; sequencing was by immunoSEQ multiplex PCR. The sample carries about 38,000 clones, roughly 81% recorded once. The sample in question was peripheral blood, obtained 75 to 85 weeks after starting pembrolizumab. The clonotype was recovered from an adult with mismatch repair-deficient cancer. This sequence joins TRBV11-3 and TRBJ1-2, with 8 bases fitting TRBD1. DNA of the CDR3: TGTGCCAGCAGCTTGGCAGGGGGCGCCTATGGCTACACCTTC. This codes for CASSLAGGAYGYTF.